The 9 T cell receptor beta chains in this list originate from one sample, sequenced in a study of shared clonotypes between healthy human individuals. The method was immunoSEQ multiplex PCR; TCRdb's version includes in-frame clones alone and lacks a portion of them. Among about a million clones listed, 60% to 80% were seen once. Sequencing was carried out using memory CD4+ T cells from PBMCs. Stated subset: CD45RA-negative fraction. The receptors come from a man aged 18 to 29 in good health. Some clones in this sample may be carry-over from other donors' samples.

This CDR3 reads CASSRIGQGGTEAFF. In nucleotides, the CDR3 is TGTGCCAGTAGTAGGATCGGACAGGGAGGGACTGAAGCTTTCTTT. V is TRBV19 and J is TRBJ1-1; TRBD1 matches 8 bases. The V gene's germline CDR1 is LNHDA and CDR2 SQIVND (reference sequence). The J segment lost 5 bases and the V segment lost 4 bases, leaving 9 bases of the junction unmatched. The CDR3 totals 15 residues.

This chain connects TRBV7-2 to TRBJ2-7, with 10 bases matching TRBD1. V trimming: 5 bases; J trimming: 4 bases; junction bases outside the gene matches: 8. The CDR3 loop spans 15 amino acids. Looked up from germline, CDR1 is SGHTA and CDR2 is FQGNSA. The CDR3 nucleotides read TGTGCCAGCAGCGTCCGGGACAGGGGAGGTTACGAGCAGTACTTC. This translates into CASSVRDRGGYEQYF.

J is TRBJ1-2 and V is TRBV5-1; maybe TRBD1 (5 bases). Germline-derived CDR1 and CDR2 are SGHRS and YFSETQ. Trimming cost V 1 base and J 8 bases, with 21 bases left between them. The CDR3 runs to 16 residues. In nucleotides, the CDR3 is TGCGCCAGCAGCTTGAACCCATCCGCGGGGACTCAAGGCTACACCTTC. It encodes CASSLNPSAGTQGYTF.

The rearrangement links TRBV25-1 to TRBJ2-2; D possibly matches TRBD1 or TRBD2 (5 bases each). Looked up from germline, CDR1 is MGHDK and CDR2 is SYGVNS. The CDR3 is 16 residues long. Trimming took off 4 bases at V and 7 bases at J, with 19 bases between the two ends. The DNA for the CDR3 is TGTGCCAGCAGTGCGGTAGGACACAGTGGGGGCGGGGAGCTGTTTTTT. It codes for CASSAVGHSGGGELFF.

The gene calls are TRBV27 and TRBJ2-4; D gene unclear. Germline V gene sequence: CDR1 MNHEY, CDR2 SMNVEV (reference sequence). The CDR3 runs to 14 residues. Trimming took 5 bases from V and 7 from J, leaving 15 bases between them. This chain's CDR3 is CASSPSRVVNIQYF. CDR3 nucleotide sequence: TGTGCCAGCAGTCCGAGTCGGGTCGTGAACATTCAGTACTTC.

J is TRBJ2-1 and V is TRBV5-1, with D possibly TRBD1 on 6 matching bases. The CDR3 covers 14 residues. V lost 4 bases to trimming and J lost 4 bases, with 12 bases between them. Germline V gives CDR1 SGHRS, CDR2 YFSETQ. The CDR3 nucleotides read TGCGCCAGCAGCATACAGGGTGCTTACAATGAGCAGTTCTTC. This sequence encodes CASSIQGAYNEQFF.

V is TRBV9 and J is TRBJ2-7, with TRBD1 identical over 9 bases. J gave up 6 bases and V 1 base, and 8 bases lay outside the gene matches. The germline CDR1 and CDR2 sequences are SGDLS and YYNGEE. This CDR3 spans 15 amino acids. The CDR3 region is CASSVSGQGNREQYF. In DNA form, the CDR3 reads TGTGCCAGCAGCGTATCCGGACAGGGGAATCGCGAGCAGTACTTC.

The chain couples TRBV2 to TRBJ2-7; weak D call: TRBD1 (7 bases). The CDR3 totals 15 residues. CDR1 is SNHLY and CDR2 is FYNNEI in the germline V gene. V was pared by 7 bases and J by 3 bases, with 19 bases between. CDR3 loop: CASTKRGTASYEQYF. The CDR3 nucleotides are TGTGCCAGCACTAAGCGCGGGACAGCTAGCTACGAGCAGTACTTC.

The chain employs TRBV7-3 and TRBJ2-7; D gene unclear. The CDR3 sequence is 13 residues long. Germline loops: CDR1 SGHTA, CDR2 FQGTGA. Trimming took off 5 bases at V and 2 bases at J, with 10 bases between the two ends. The CDR3 here is CASSPPGAYEQYF. CDR3 in DNA: TGTGCCAGCAGCCCCCCTGGGGCCTACGAGCAGTACTTC.